Each of the 30 T cell receptor beta chains below was sequenced from the same sample in a study of tumor-infiltrating lymphocytes in primary liver carcinoma. Blood RNA originated from unsorted whole blood, with germline DNA additionally extracted. A constant-region primer served to make TCR beta cDNA from roughly 500 ng total RNA. Amplification in three nested multiplex PCR rounds with slightly modified ARM-PCR gave rise to TCR beta libraries. The two initial PCR rounds, nine to eleven cycles each, used TRBV1-TRBV30 forward and C-beta reverse primers. TCRdb recomputed calls from the multiplex PCR reads with MiXCR, one row per CDR3 protein. The sample holds 330,000 or so distinct CDR3 sequences, about two thirds seen once. The specimen was peripheral blood. All receptors come from a man aged 35-49 years with primary liver carcinoma and hepatitis B virus infection.

As concerns this clonotype: This sequence may be a read error, since a much larger clone differs from it by one base. The chain combines TRBV4-1 with TRBJ2-7; TRBD2 aligns across 9 bases. V lost 6 bases, J lost 0 bases, and 6 bases stayed unmatched. The germline V gene has CDR1 MGHRA and CDR2 YSYEKL. The CDR3 consists of 15 residues. The CDR3 sequence is CASRPFSGSSYEQYF. Written as DNA, the CDR3 is TGCGCCAGCAGACCCTTTAGCGGGAGCTCCTACGAGCAGTACTTC.

This clonotype was counted a few times. V usage is TRBV5-1 and J usage is TRBJ2-7; D unresolved. From germline, CDR1 is SGHRS and CDR2 YFSETQ. V lost 0 bases and J lost 5, with 9 bases in between. The CDR3 runs 13 residues. The CDR3 is CASSLEGFNEQYF. In DNA, the CDR3 is TGCGCCAGCAGCTTGGAGGGTTTTAACGAGCAGTACTTC.

V gene TRBV5-1 combines with J gene TRBJ2-7; D is perhaps TRBD1 or TRBD2 (6 bases each). V was cut by 0 bases and J by 5 bases, with 21 bases left in between. The germline gives CDR1 SGHRS, CDR2 YFSETQ. The CDR3 is 17 residues long. The CDR3 region is CASSLEGGSAGADEQYF. CDR3 DNA sequence: TGCGCCAGCAGCTTGGAGGGGGGTTCGGCAGGGGCAGACGAGCAGTACTTC. Looking up the rest from reference TRBV5-1 and TRBJ2-7 gives the full variable domain: KAGVTQTPRYLIKTRGQQVTLSCSPISGHRSVSWYQQTPGQGLQFLFEYFSETQRNKGNFPGRFSGRQFSNSRSEMNVSTLELGDSALYLCASSLEGGSAGADEQYFGPGTRLTVT.

V and J are TRBV11-2 and TRBJ2-4; TRBD2 matches at 7 bases. CDR3 length: 18 amino acids. The V segment lost 0 bases and the J segment 6 bases; nucleotides outside the gene matches: 14. Germline assignment: CDR1 SGHAT and CDR2 FQNNGV. CDR3 amino acids: CASSLEYWRESGINIQYF. The CDR3 nucleotides are TGTGCCAGCAGCTTAGAATACTGGCGGGAGTCTGGCATAAACATTCAGTACTTC.

V is TRBV24-1 and J is TRBJ2-5; D may be TRBD2 (5 bases). The CDR3 runs 12 residues. Germline assignment: CDR1 KGHDR and CDR2 SFDVKD. The V end lost 11 bases, the J end lost 1 base, and 10 bases lay between the germline ends. The CDR3 DNA reads TGTGCCATCAGAGGGAGCCAAGAGACCCAGTACTTC. This encodes CAIRGSQETQYF.

A few counts support this clonotype. V gene TRBV14 combines with J gene TRBJ2-1; 8 positions agree with TRBD2. There are 16 residues in the CDR3. The junction had 7 bases not matched to a gene; V was cut back by 2 bases and J by 4 bases. CDR1 is SGHDN, CDR2 FVKESK, per germline. CDR3 sequence (DNA): TGTGCCAGCAGCCAACTTACTAGCGGTCATTACAATGAGCAGTTCTTC. It specifies CASSQLTSGHYNEQFF.

A word on this clonotype: This may be a read error: a much more frequent sequence differs by one nucleotide. The chain links TRBV4-1 to TRBJ1-6; D not resolved. The CDR3 covers 14 residues. The V gene's germline CDR1 is MGHRA and CDR2 YSYEKL. The CDR3 coding sequence is TGCGCCAGCAACCAAGAGTGGTCAAATTCACCCCTCCACTTT. It specifies CASNQEWSNSPLHF.

This chain links TRBV2 with TRBJ1-5; possible D gene TRBD1, 6 bases. This CDR3 is built from 14 residues. V was cut by 6 bases and J by 5 bases, with 14 bases left in between. Germline loops: CDR1 SNHLY, CDR2 FYNNEI. CDR3 bases: TGTGCCAGCAGGGGGACATGGAATGATCAGCCCCAGCATTTT. As protein: CASRGTWNDQPQHF.

A word on this clonotype: The CDR3 does not close with the conserved phenylalanine or tryptophan, likely indicating a read error. The CDR3 DNA is TGTGCCAGCAGCCAAGTTAGCGGGAGTAACTACGAGCAGTACTTA. Protein sequence: CASSQVSGSNYEQYL. V is TRBV4-2 and J is TRBJ2-7; 9 positions match TRBD2. The germline CDR1 and CDR2 sequences are LGHNA and YNFKEQ. This CDR3 region has 15 residues. V gave up 1 base and J gave up 3 bases; unmatched junction bases: 4.

At least ten counts were recorded for this clonotype. CDR3 sequence: CASSLDLSPLHF. CDR3 nucleotide sequence: TGTGCCAGCAGCTTGGACCTCTCACCCCTCCACTTT. The chain combines TRBV5-6 with TRBJ1-6; no firm D call. V was shortened by 0 bases and J by 10 bases, with 5 bases between the two germline ends. This CDR3 has 12 residues. The germline V gene has CDR1 SGHDT and CDR2 YYEEEE. Together with reference TRBV5-6 and TRBJ1-6, the CDR3 gives the full variable domain: DAGVTQSPTHLIKTRGQQVTLRCSPKSGHDTVSWYQQALGQGPQFIFQYYEEEERQRGNFPDRFSGHQFPNYSSELNVNALLLGDSALYLCASSLDLSPLHFGNGTRLTVT.

This clonotype was seen once. This sequence joins TRBV28 and TRBJ2-1; 11 nucleotides agree with TRBD2. Trimming cost V 5 bases and J 7 bases; bases outside gene matches: 10. The CDR3 spans 16 residues. CDR1 and CDR2 (germline): MDHEN, SYDVKM. The CDR3 sequence is CASSRIAGGPSNEQFF. The DNA of the CDR3 is TGTGCCAGCAGTCGGATAGCGGGAGGGCCCTCTAATGAGCAGTTCTTC.

In regard to this clonotype: This may arise from a read error, as a much more abundant clone is one base away. CDR3 DNA: TGCAGCGTTGATGTTGTAGGGACAGGGGACGAGCAGTACTTC. It yields the protein CSVDVVGTGDEQYF. The chain joins TRBV29-1 to TRBJ2-7; 10 bases are a match to TRBD1. The CDR3 has 14 residues. Trimming cost V 3 bases and J 5 bases; bases outside gene matches: 7. Germline CDR1 reads SQVTM; CDR2 reads ANQGSEA.

Concerning this clonotype itself: One end of the junction fails to match germline, which may point to a read error. The V call is TRBV29-1, the J call TRBJ2-7, with no clear D. CDR1 SQVTM and CDR2 ANQGSEA come from the germline V gene. This CDR3 contains 11 residues. CDR3 protein: CSVQTLYEQYF. The CDR3 nucleotides are TGCAGCGTTCAGACGCTATACGAGCAGTATTTC.

Worth noting for this clonotype: A read error is possible here, since a much larger clone lies one base away. The genes are TRBV4-1 and TRBJ2-7; 9 nucleotides agree with TRBD1. The CDR3 contains 16 residues. Germline CDR1 MGHRA, CDR2 YSYEKL. The CDR3 region is CASSPLTGQGSNERYF. The CDR3, as DNA: TGCGCCAGCAGCCCGCTAACAGGACAGGGGTCAAACGAGCGGTACTTC.

At least ten counts were recorded for this clonotype. V is TRBV4-2 and J is TRBJ2-4, with D uncertain. Germline assignment: CDR1 LGHNA and CDR2 YNFKEQ. The V end lost 4 bases, the J end lost 0 bases, and 10 bases lay between the germline ends. The CDR3 length is 15 residues. The CDR3, as DNA: TGTGCCAGCAGCCCCGTAACGGGAGCCAAAAACATTCAGTACTTC. This translates into CASSPVTGAKNIQYF.

The sample holds many counts of this clonotype. The V and J genes are TRBV10-3 and TRBJ2-5; 9 nucleotides match TRBD1. The CDR3 extends over 14 amino acids. Unmatched junction bases numbered 2, after V lost 4 bases and J lost 2 bases. Germline V gives CDR1 ENHRY, CDR2 SYGVKD. Here the CDR3 DNA reads TGTGCCATCAGTGGGGGACAGGGTCAAGAGACCCAGTACTTC. Translating gives CAISGGQGQETQYF.

The rearrangement uses TRBV11-2 and TRBJ2-7; TRBD2 agrees at 8 bases. The ends lost 3 bases at V and 5 bases at J; junction bases unmatched: 3. Per germline, CDR1 SGHAT and CDR2 FQNNGV. The CDR3 has 13 amino acids. CDR3 bases: TGTGCCAGCAGCTTCGGACTAGCTGACGAGCAGTACTTC. Its protein is CASSFGLADEQYF.

Worth noting for this clonotype: This may stem from a read error, because a much larger clone lies one nucleotide away. V and J are TRBV6-6 and TRBJ2-5, with 10 bases matching TRBD1. Looked up from germline, CDR1 is MNHNY and CDR2 is SVGAGI (reference sequence). The CDR3 runs to 14 residues. The CDR3 DNA is TGTGCCAGCAGTTATGGGACAGGGGAAGAGACCCAGAACTTC. Amino acid sequence: CASSYGTGEETQNF.

This sequence joins TRBV15 and TRBJ1-4; the D gene is possibly TRBD1 (6 bases). In germline, CDR1 is LNHNV, CDR2 YYDKDF (reference sequence). This CDR3 has 14 residues. V was cut by 4 bases and J by 7 bases, with 13 bases left in between. The CDR3 reads CATSKRETGEKLFF. The CDR3 DNA is TGTGCCACCAGCAAGAGGGAGACAGGTGAAAAACTGTTTTTT.

This clonotype was seen at least ten times. The V and J genes are TRBV29-1 and TRBJ2-1, with TRBD2 matching over 13 bases. The CDR3 sequence is 16 residues long. CDR1 SQVTM and CDR2 ANQGSEA come from the germline V gene. V was clipped by 0 bases and J by 5 bases; unmatched bases: 4. Here the CDR3 DNA reads TGCAGCGTTGAAGACACGGGGACTAGCGGGGACAATGAGCAGTTCTTC. Protein product: CSVEDTGTSGDNEQFF.

This rearrangement joins TRBV6-1 to TRBJ2-3, with D perhaps matching TRBD2 (6 bases). This CDR3 has 16 residues. Germline V gives CDR1 MNHNS, CDR2 SASEGT. V lost 4 bases, J lost 3 bases, and 17 bases lay in between. This chain's CDR3 is CASSGRRERITDTQYF. Here the CDR3 DNA reads TGTGCCAGCAGTGGAAGGAGGGAGAGGATTACAGATACGCAGTATTTT.

This clonotype turned up a few times. The DNA is left out, because the CDR3 cannot be placed on it with certainty; the CDR3 is given as TCRdb lists it. The V and J genes are TRBV28 and TRBJ1-2; the DNA was not compared with TRBD1, the D call given in the table. Germline-derived CDR1 and CDR2 are MDHEN and SYDVKM. The CDR3 is 15 residues long, ends included. Here the CDR3 reads CASSLAQAGAYGYTF.

This chain connects TRBV11-1 to TRBJ2-7, with D hard to call. The CDR3 is 12 residues long. The germline V and J ends were trimmed by 4 bases and 9 bases, with 13 bases remaining between them. Germline V CDR1 and CDR2: SGHAT, FQDESV (reference sequence). As DNA, the CDR3 is TGTGCCAGCAGCTCGAGAGTTTACAGGCAGTACTTC. Its protein is CASSSRVYRQYF. Looking up the rest from reference TRBV11-1 and TRBJ2-7 gives the full variable domain: EAEVAQSPRYKITEKSQAVAFWCDPISGHATLYWYRQILGQGPELLVQFQDESVVDDSQLPKDRFSAERLKGVDSTLKIQPAELGDSAMYLCASSSRVYRQYFGPGTRLTVT.

The genes are TRBV29-1 and TRBJ2-7; 10 bases agree with TRBD1. V lost 5 bases, J lost 1 base, and 14 bases stayed unmatched. CDR1 and CDR2 from the germline V gene are SQVTM and ANQGSEA. CDR3 length: 17 residues. CDR3 coding DNA: TGCAGCGTTTCGGGAGTTGGTGACAGGGGGCAATCCTACGAGCAGTACTTC. This codes for CSVSGVGDRGQSYEQYF.

By sample fraction, this clonotype is medium-sized. CDR3 sequence reads: CSVVGLAGRTDTQYF. As DNA, the CDR3 is TGCAGCGTTGTCGGCCTAGCGGGAAGAACAGATACGCAGTATTTT. The rearrangement uses TRBV29-1 and TRBJ2-3; 9 bases fit TRBD2. Germline CDR1 and CDR2: SQVTM and ANQGSEA. The trim removed 4 bases at V and 3 bases at J, leaving 8 bases unmatched. This CDR3 comprises 15 residues.

Comment on this clonotype: This may be a read error, as it is one base from a much larger clone. The V and J genes are TRBV6-2 or TRBV6-3 and TRBJ2-1; 8 bases match TRBD2. CDR1 is MNHEY, CDR2 SVGEGT, per germline. CDR3 size: 15 residues. The CDR3 coding sequence is TGTGTCAGCAGTTACGGGGGTAGCGGGGCCAATGAGCAGTTCTTC. Translated: CVSSYGGSGANEQFF.

To note about this clonotype: A much larger clone lies a single base off, so this may be a read error. The genes are TRBV6-6 and TRBJ2-1, with D unresolved. The germline V gene has CDR1 MNHNY and CDR2 SVGAGI (reference sequence). CDR3 length equals 14 residues. Here the CDR3 DNA reads TGTGCCAGCAGTTACTCGAATCTGAACAATAAGCAGTTCTTC. Its protein is CASSYSNLNNKQFF.

V and J are TRBV13 and TRBJ2-2; 13 nucleotides align to TRBD2. V shed 7 bases and J 1 base; nucleotides not matched to a gene: 15. This CDR3 contains 20 residues. The germline V gene encodes CDR1 PRHDT and CDR2 FYEKMQ (reference sequence). CDR3 DNA sequence: TGTGCCAGCAACTCCCTAGGGACTAGCGGGATGTTGAAGAACACCGGGGAGCTGTTTTTT. This codes for CASNSLGTSGMLKNTGELFF.

The genes are TRBV20-1 and TRBJ2-1; perhaps TRBD2 as D (6 bases). CDR1 is DFQATT, CDR2 SNEGSKA, per germline (reference sequence). The V end was cut by 1 base, the J end by 2 bases, with 12 bases between. This CDR3 has 15 residues. The CDR3 DNA follows: TGCAGTGCTAGAGCTATCGGGAGTCCCTACAATGAGCAGTTCTTC. Amino acid sequence: CSARAIGSPYNEQFF.

As to this clonotype: No conserved phenylalanine or tryptophan ends this CDR3, so it is likely a read error. The chain has TRBV11-2 and TRBJ2-7; TRBD2 matches 7 bases. This CDR3 region has 14 residues. CDR1 and CDR2 from the germline V gene are SGHAT and FQNNGV. The CDR3 here is CASSPQAGVYKQYL. DNA of the CDR3: TGTGCCAGCAGCCCCCAGGCGGGAGTCTACAAGCAGTACCTC.